The sequence of this TCR beta chain was determined in a study of T cells in Graves' hyperthyroidism and ophthalmopathy (dated by TCRdb to between 2019 and 2020). Context from the whole study: TCR V-J signatures able to tell the groups apart were searched for in a discovery cohort of 95 or so patients, of whom roughly 42 had Graves' ophthalmopathy and more than 55 had stable Graves' hyperthyroidism. Prospective prediction of ophthalmopathy was tested in an independent validation cohort consisting of roughly 20 hyperthyroidism patients and 15 to 17 patients who later progressed to ophthalmopathy. For training and testing, the approximately 92 patients in the discovery cohort were randomly divided in a 7:3 ratio. Thyroid tissue and blood T-cell repertoires from about six Graves' hyperthyroidism patients were also compared in the study. After blood sampling, hyperthyroidism patients were treated with methimazole at a starting dose of 30 mg daily, and ophthalmopathy patients were treated with high-dose intravenous methylprednisolone. The paper reports TCR Vbeta CDR3 sequencing of over 130 peripheral blood samples: 40 to 45 ophthalmopathy, fewer than 85 hyperthyroidism and approximately 17 progressor patients. Broader findings and caveats from the paper: In validation, the model predicted progression to ophthalmopathy a median of roughly 6.2 months before onset, with approximately 68% sensitivity and 72.22% specificity. A model built on a 13 V-J signature distinguished ophthalmopathy from stable hyperthyroidism, reaching about 88% sensitivity and under 84% specificity in cross-validation and 80%/75% in testing. Most expanded thyroid clonotypes (frequency above 0.001) were also detected in blood, a finding suggesting that blood repertoires may reflect thyroid immune responses. No statistical method was used to set the sample size in advance, and investigators knew the group allocation.

The CDR3 contains 14 residues, cysteine and phenylalanine counted. Kept here is only the CDR3 DNA, which spans 42 bases and is read in frame from base 1. Graves' hyperthyroidism was defined as stable when no progression to ophthalmopathy occurred over 18 months of follow-up. Hyperthyroidism patients were newly diagnosed, had a disease duration of under 2 months, and were aged 18 to 65 years. Exclusion was applied to patients with uncontrolled infections, other autoimmune diseases, pregnancy or lactation. Diagnoses were established on the basis of clinical symptoms, serum thyroxine and TRAb, thyroid ultrasound, and orbital computed tomography. Trizol reagent was used to extract total RNA, and RNA quality was then checked on an Agilent 2100 Bioanalyzer. Amplification of TCR beta CDR3 regions was carried out from RNA transcripts. The TCR CDR3 was subjected to a first round of RT-PCR using the HTBI primer set and the Qiagen OneStep RT-PCR kit. Libraries were constructed in a second round of multiplex PCR, after which size selection and purification were performed. Sequencing of the libraries was done on an Illumina HiSeq2000 using paired-end 100 bp reads. For the original study's pipeline: SOAPnuke was used to process the raw data, removing reads that contained adapters or uncalled bases, had a mean Phred below 15, or lacked an exact match to the constant primer or identifier. COPE v1.2.5 was used to merge the high-quality paired reads, and each unique nucleotide sequence was defined as a clonotype. MiTCR v1.1 was used to align the clonotypes against IMGT TRBV, TRBD and TRBJ reference segments. Only V-J combinations with frequency above 0.0001, covering about 99% of repertoires, were analysed. A TCS score was defined as the ratio between F50 (clonal expansion) and ExV (chaos), using BLOSUM62-based TCRdist between CDR3 peptides within each V-J. Welch's t-statistics and random forest reduced some 510 V-J features to roughly 13, which were used in a naive Bayes classifier (R e1071). The Morisita-Horn index was used to measure how similar the thyroid and blood repertoires were. TCRdb reworked the public reads: Q25 trimming with fastp, MiXCR clone assembly, productive beta chains retained. Every CDR3 protein is listed once, alongside the most common genes and DNA of its rows. The V and J calls were determined by TCRdb, not by the authors. The sample table shows 530,000 or so distinct CDR3 sequences, and just over 45% are seen once. The ten most abundant clones make up 7.5% to 8.5% of the sample.

As to this clonotype: Its antigen is not yet known. Per-nucleotide qualities are absent, and no much larger clonotype sits a single base away.

The clonotype comes from a woman aged 18-30 years with Graves' hyperthyroidism. Rearrangement joined TRBV3-2 to TRBJ1-1. TRBV3-2 counts as a pseudogene. Input material: peripheral blood or thyroid tissue (not recorded which). The base sequence is TGTGCCAGCAGCCAAAATCTCGACCCCGCTGTAGCTTTCTTT. Its protein product is CASSQNLDPAVAFF.